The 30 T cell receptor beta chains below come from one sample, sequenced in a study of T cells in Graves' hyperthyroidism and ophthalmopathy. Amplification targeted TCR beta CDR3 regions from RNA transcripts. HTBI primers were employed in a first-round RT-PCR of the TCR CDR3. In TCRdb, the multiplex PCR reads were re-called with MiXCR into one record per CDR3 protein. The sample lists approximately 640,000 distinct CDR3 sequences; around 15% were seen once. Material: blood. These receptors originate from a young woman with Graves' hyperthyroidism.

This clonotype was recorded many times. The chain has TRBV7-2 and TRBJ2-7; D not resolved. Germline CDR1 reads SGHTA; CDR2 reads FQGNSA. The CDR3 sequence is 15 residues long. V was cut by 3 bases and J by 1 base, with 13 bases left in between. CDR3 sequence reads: CASSFGAGRSYEQYF. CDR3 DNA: TGTGCCAGCAGCTTTGGCGCCGGGCGGTCCTACGAGCAGTACTTC.

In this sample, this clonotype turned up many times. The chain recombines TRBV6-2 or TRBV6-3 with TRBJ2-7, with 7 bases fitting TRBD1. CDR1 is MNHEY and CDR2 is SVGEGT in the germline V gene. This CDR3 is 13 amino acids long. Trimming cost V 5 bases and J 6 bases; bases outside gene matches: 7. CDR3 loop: CASSPDRDGEQYF. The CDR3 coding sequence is TGTGCCAGCAGTCCCGACAGGGACGGCGAGCAGTACTTC.

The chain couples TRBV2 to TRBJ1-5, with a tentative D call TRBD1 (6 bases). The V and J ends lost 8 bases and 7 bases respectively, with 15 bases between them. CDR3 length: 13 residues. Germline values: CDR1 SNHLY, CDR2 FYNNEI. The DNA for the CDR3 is TGTGCCAGCGGGGAGGACAGCTACCAGCCCCAGCATTTT. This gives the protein CASGEDSYQPQHF.

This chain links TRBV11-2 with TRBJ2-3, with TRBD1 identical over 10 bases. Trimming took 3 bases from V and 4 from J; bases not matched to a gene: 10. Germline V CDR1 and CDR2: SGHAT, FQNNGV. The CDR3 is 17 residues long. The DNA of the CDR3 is TGTGCCAGCAGCTTTGCCGGAAGGGGACAGGGGTCAGATACGCAGTATTTT. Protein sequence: CASSFAGRGQGSDTQYF.

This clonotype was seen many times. This CDR3 is CASSEGPEQYF. The CDR3 DNA is TGTGCCAGCAGTGAGGGTCCCGAGCAGTACTTC. J is TRBJ2-7 and V is TRBV6-1, with D unresolved. Germline V lookup: CDR1 MNHNS, CDR2 SASEGT. The germline V and J ends were trimmed by 3 bases and 6 bases, with 6 bases remaining between them. This CDR3 region has 11 residues.

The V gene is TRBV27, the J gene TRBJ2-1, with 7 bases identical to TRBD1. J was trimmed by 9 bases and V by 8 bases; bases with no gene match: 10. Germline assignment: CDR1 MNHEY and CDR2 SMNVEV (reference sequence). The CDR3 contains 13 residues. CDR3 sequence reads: CASSYIQGSEQFF. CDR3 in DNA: TGTGCCAGCTCGTACATACAGGGGAGTGAGCAGTTCTTC.

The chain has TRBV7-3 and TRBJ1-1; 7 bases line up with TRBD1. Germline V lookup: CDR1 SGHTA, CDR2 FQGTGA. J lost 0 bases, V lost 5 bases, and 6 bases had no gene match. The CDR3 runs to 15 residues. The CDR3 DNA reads TGTGCCAGCAGCCTACAGGGGACTATGAACACTGAAGCTTTCTTT. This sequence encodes CASSLQGTMNTEAFF.

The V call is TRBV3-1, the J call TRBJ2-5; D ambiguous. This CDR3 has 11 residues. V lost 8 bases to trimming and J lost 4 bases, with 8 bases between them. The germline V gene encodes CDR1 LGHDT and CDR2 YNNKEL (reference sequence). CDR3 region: CASRQTETQYF. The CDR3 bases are TGTGCCAGCCGGCAGACAGAGACCCAGTACTTC.

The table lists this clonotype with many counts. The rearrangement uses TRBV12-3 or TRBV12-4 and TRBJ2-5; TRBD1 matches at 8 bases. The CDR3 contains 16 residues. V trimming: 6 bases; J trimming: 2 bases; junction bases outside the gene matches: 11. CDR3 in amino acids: CASSHGQRQGQETQYF. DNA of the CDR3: TGTGCCAGCAGCCATGGGCAACGACAGGGGCAAGAGACCCAGTACTTC.

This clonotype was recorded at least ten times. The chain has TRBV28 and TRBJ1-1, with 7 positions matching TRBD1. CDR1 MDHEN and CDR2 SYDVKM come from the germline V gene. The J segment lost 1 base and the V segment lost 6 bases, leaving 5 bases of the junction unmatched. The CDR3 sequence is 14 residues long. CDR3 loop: CASRDRLKNTEAFF. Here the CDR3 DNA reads TGTGCCAGCAGGGACAGGCTAAAGAACACTGAAGCTTTCTTT.

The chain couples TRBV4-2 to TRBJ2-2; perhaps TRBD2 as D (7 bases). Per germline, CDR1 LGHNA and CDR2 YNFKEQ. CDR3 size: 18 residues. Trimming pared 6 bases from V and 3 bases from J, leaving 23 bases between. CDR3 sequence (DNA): TGTGCCAGCAGTTTCCCGGGGGCGGGAGAGATAGACACCGGGGAGCTGTTTTTT. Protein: CASSFPGAGEIDTGELFF.

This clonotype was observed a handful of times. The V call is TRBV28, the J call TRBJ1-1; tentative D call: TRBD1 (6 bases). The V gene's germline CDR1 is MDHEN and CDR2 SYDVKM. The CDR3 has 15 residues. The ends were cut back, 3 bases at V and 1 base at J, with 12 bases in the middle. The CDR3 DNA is TGTGCCAGCAGTTTCCCGGGACACACGAACACTGAAGCTTTCTTT. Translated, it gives CASSFPGHTNTEAFF. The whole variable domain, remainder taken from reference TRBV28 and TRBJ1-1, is DVKVTQSSRYLVKRTGEKVFLECVQDMDHENMFWYRQDPGLGLRLIYFSYDVKMKEKGDIPEGYSVSREKKERFSLILESASTNQTSMYLCASSFPGHTNTEAFFGQGTRLTVV.

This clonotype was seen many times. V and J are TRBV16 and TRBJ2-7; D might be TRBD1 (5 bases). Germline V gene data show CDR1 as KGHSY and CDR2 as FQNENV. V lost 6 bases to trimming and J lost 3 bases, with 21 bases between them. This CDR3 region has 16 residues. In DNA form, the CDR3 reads TGTGCCAGCAGTAAAACGGTGCAGGGCATTTTCTACGAGCAGTACTTC. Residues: CASSKTVQGIFYEQYF.

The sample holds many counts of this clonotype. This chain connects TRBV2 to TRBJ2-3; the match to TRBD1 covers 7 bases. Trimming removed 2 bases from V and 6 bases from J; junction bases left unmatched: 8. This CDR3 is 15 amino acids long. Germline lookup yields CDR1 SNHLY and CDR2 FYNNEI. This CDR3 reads CASSETRQGADTQYF. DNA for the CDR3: TGTGCCAGCAGTGAAACCAGACAGGGCGCGGATACGCAGTATTTT.

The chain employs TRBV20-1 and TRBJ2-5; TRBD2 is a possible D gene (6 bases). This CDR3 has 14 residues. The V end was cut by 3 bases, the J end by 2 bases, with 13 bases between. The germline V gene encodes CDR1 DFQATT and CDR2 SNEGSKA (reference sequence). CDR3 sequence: CSASGLPQQETQYF. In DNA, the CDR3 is TGCAGTGCTAGTGGACTACCTCAACAAGAGACCCAGTACTTC.

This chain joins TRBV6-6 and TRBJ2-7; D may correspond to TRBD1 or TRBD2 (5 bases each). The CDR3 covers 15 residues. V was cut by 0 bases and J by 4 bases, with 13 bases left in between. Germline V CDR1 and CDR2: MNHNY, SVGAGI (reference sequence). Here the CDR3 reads CASSYSSGAVYEQYF. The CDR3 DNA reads TGTGCCAGCAGTTACTCGTCCGGGGCGGTTTACGAGCAGTACTTC.

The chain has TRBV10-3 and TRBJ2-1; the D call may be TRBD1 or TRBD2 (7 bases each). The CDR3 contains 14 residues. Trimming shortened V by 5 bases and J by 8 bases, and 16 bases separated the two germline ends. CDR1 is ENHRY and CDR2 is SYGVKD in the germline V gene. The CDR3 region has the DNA TGTGCCATCAGTCCGGCAGGGGGGGTCGATGAGCAGTTCTTC. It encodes CAISPAGGVDEQFF.

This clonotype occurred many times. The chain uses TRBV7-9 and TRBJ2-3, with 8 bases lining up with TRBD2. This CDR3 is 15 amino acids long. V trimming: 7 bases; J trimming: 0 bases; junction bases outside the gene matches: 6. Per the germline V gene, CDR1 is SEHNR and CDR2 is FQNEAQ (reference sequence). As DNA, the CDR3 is TGTGCCAGCAACACACTAGCGGCCAGCACAGATACGCAGTATTTT. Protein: CASNTLAASTDTQYF.

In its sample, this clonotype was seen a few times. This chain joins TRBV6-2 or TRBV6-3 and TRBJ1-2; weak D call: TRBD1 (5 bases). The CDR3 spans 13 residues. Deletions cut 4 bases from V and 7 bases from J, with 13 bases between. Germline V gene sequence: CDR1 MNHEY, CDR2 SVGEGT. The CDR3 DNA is TGTGCCAGCAGTTGGCAGGGATTGAGTGGCTACACCTTC. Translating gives CASSWQGLSGYTF.

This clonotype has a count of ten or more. The CDR3 is CASSPRGSSYNEQFF. Here the CDR3 DNA reads TGTGCCAGCTCTCCAAGAGGGAGCTCCTACAATGAGCAGTTCTTC. The genes are TRBV18 and TRBJ2-1; the D gene is possibly TRBD2 (5 bases). CDR3 size: 15 residues. The germline CDR1 and CDR2 sequences are KGHSH and LQKENI. V was trimmed by 6 bases and J by 0 bases, leaving 12 bases between them.

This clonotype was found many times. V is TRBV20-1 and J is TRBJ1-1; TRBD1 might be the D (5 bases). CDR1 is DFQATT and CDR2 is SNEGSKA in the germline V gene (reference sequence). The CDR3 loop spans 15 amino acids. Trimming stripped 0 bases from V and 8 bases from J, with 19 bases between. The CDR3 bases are TGCAGTGCTAGAGATCTAACCAGGGACTATAGGGAAGCTTTCTTT. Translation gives CSARDLTRDYREAFF.

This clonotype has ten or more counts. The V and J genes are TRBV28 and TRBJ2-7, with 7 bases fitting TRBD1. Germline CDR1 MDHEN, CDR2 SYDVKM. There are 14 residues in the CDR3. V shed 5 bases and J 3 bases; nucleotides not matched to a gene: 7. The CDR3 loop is CASSGGQQYYEQYF. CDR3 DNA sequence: TGTGCCAGCAGTGGGGGACAGCAATACTACGAGCAGTACTTC. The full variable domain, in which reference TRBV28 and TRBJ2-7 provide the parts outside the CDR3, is DVKVTQSSRYLVKRTGEKVFLECVQDMDHENMFWYRQDPGLGLRLIYFSYDVKMKEKGDIPEGYSVSREKKERFSLILESASTNQTSMYLCASSGGQQYYEQYFGPGTRLTVT.

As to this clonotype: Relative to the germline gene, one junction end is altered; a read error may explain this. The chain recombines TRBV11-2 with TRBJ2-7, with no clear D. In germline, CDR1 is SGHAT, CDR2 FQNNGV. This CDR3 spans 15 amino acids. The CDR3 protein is CASSVDPWGTYEQYF. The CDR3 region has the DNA TGTGCCAGCAGCGTAGATCCGTGGGGTACCTACGAGCAGTACTTC. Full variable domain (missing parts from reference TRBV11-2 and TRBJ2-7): EAGVAQSPRYKIIEKRQSVAFWCNPISGHATLYWYQQILGQGPKLLIQFQNNGVVDDSQLPKDRFSAERLKGVDSTLKIQPAKLEDSAVYLCASSVDPWGTYEQYFGPGTRLTVT.

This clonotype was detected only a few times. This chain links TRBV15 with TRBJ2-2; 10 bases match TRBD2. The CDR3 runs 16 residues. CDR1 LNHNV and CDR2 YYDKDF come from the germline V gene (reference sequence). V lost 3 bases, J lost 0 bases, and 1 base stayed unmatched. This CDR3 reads CATSSGLAANTGELFF. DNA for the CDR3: TGTGCCACCAGCAGTGGACTAGCGGCGAACACCGGGGAGCTGTTTTTT.

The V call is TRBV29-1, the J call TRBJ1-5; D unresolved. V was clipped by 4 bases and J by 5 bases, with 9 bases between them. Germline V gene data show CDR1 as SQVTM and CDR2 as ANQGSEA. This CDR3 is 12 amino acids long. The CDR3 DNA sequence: TGCAGCGTTGCAAGAGGTGATCAGCCCCAGCATTTT. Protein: CSVARGDQPQHF.

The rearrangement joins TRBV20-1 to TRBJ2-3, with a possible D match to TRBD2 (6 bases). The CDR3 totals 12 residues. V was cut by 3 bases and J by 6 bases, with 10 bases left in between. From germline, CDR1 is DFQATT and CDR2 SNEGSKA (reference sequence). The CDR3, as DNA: TGCAGTGCTAGCGGGAGCGGCGATACGCAGTATTTT. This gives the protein CSASGSGDTQYF.

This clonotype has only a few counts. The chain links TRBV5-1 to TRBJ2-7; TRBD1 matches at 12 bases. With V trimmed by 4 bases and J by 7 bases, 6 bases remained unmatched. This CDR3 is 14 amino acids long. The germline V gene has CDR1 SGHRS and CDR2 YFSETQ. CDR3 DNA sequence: TGCGCCAGCAGCCGGGGACAGGGGGCGGAGGAGCAGTACTTC. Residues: CASSRGQGAEEQYF.

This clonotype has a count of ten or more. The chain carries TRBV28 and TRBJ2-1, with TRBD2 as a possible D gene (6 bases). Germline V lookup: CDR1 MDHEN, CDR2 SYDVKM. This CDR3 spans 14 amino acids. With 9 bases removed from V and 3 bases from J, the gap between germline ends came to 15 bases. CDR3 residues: CARNRGLDYNEQFF. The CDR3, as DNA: TGTGCCAGGAATCGGGGACTTGACTACAATGAGCAGTTCTTC.

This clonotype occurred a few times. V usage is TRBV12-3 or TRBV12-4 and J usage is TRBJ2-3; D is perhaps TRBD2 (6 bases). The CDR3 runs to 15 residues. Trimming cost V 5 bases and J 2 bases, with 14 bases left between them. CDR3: CASSLNGSPTDTQYF. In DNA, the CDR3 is TGTGCCAGCAGTCTCAACGGGAGCCCCACAGATACGCAGTATTTT.

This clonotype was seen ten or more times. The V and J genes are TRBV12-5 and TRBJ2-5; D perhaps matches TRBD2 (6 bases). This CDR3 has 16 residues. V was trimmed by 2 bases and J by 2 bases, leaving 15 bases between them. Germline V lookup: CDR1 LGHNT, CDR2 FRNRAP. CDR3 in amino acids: CASGLKYRGIQETQYF. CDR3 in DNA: TGTGCTAGTGGTTTGAAGTATCGGGGGATACAAGAGACCCAGTACTTC.